This is a list of T cell receptor beta chains from one sample in a study of ipilimumab plus nivolumab after autologous stem cell transplantation. Using immunoSEQ multiplex PCR, the repertoire was profiled, and TCRdb retains in-frame clones only, with some absent. The data show about 22,000 clones, with less than 85% seen just once and roughly 25% held by the top ten. Sequenced material: PBMCs, taken in a trial of ipilimumab plus nivolumab as post-transplant consolidation. The receptor source for this set is a male donor with diffuse large B-cell lymphoma. Both conserved end residues are part of each CDR3. D genes are given only for firm matches. Clone size appears in some rows only: once, few, many, or a class for an expanded clone.

TRBV7-2	TRBJ2-1	.	.	CASSLYTSSELEQFF	TGTGCCAGCAGCTTGTATACTAGCTCCGAGCTCGAGCAGTTCTTC
TRBV19	TRBJ2-7	.	.	CASSIRQGLAYEQYF	TGTGCCAGTAGTATCCGGCAGGGACTGGCCTACGAGCAGTACTTC
TRBV5-1	TRBJ1-5	.	.	CASSADGRQPQHF	TGCGCCAGCAGCGCCGACGGACGGCAGCCCCAGCATTTT
TRBV4-1	TRBJ2-1	few	TRBD1	CASSQTTGGRGLVNEQFF	TGCGCCAGCAGCCAAACTACAGGAGGCAGGGGGCTGGTGAATGAGCAGTTCTTC
TRBV5-1	TRBJ1-1	.	.	CASSLEIGSDTEAFF	TGCGCCAGCAGCTTGGAAATAGGGTCGGACACTGAAGCTTTCTTT
TRBV5-1	TRBJ2-3	few	TRBD1	CASSLGQGLSTDTQYF	TGCGCCAGCAGCCTCGGACAGGGGTTGAGCACAGATACGCAGTATTTT
TRBV5-1	TRBJ1-3	few	.	CASSLSLAGSGNTIYF	TGCGCCAGCAGCTTGAGTCTCGCAGGGTCTGGAAACACCATATATTTT
TRBV9	TRBJ1-2	few	TRBD1	CASSGGYGQGNYGYTF	TGTGCCAGCAGTGGGGGCTACGGACAGGGGAACTATGGCTACACCTTC
TRBV5-1	TRBJ2-7	.	.	CASSFFLGAYEQYF	TGCGCCAGCAGCTTCTTTCTCGGAGCCTACGAGCAGTACTTC
TRBV7-6	TRBJ2-3	large	TRBD1	CASSLGQGPDTQYF	TGTGCCAGCAGCTTGGGACAGGGCCCAGATACGCAGTATTTT
TRBV2	TRBJ2-7	.	.	CASSEVPYEQYF	TGTGCCAGCAGTGAAGTACCCTACGAGCAGTACTTC
TRBV5-1	TRBJ2-7	.	.	CASSLGVRNRAYEQYF	TGCGCCAGCAGCTTGGGGGTCAGGAACCGCGCCTACGAGCAGTACTTC
TRBV6-1	TRBJ2-3	.	.	CASSEWDDTQYF	TGTGCCAGCAGTGAATGGGATGATACGCAGTATTTT
TRBV27	TRBJ1-6	.	TRBD1	CASGTGGLGSPLHF	TGTGCCAGCGGGACAGGGGGCCTGGGGTCACCCCTCCACTTT
TRBV9	TRBJ2-6	.	.	CASTHGEGTGANVLTF	TGTGCCAGCACTCATGGGGAAGGCACTGGGGCCAACGTCCTGACTTTC
TRBV5-1	TRBJ2-5	.	.	CASSFYSQETQYF	TGCGCCAGCAGCTTCTACAGTCAAGAGACCCAGTACTTC
TRBV5-4	TRBJ2-3	.	TRBD2	CASSSSGSTDTQYF	TGTGCCAGCAGCTCTAGCGGGAGCACAGATACGCAGTATTTT
TRBV6-1	TRBJ2-3	few	.	CASSGYQSTDTQYF	TGTGCCAGCAGTGGGTACCAGAGCACAGATACGCAGTATTTT
TRBV18	TRBJ2-6	.	TRBD2	CASSPGLAGYGANVLTF	TGTGCCAGCTCACCGGGACTAGCGGGATATGGGGCCAACGTCCTGACTTTC
TRBV9	TRBJ2-7	.	TRBD2	CASSANPGTSASEQYF	TGTGCCAGCAGCGCGAACCCCGGGACTAGTGCTTCCGAGCAGTACTTC
TRBV5-6	TRBJ1-1	.	.	CASSLMEGLTFF	TGTGCCAGCAGCTTAATGGAGGGGCTGACTTTCTTT
TRBV18	TRBJ2-7	.	.	CASGTGQTYEQYF	TGTGCCAGTGGCACAGGCCAGACATACGAGCAGTACTTC
TRBV2	TRBJ1-5	.	.	CASSEALGGGPQHF	TGTGCCAGCAGTGAAGCGCTAGGGGGAGGGCCCCAGCATTTT
TRBV4-2	TRBJ2-1	.	TRBD2	CASSQDLAGGYNEQFF	TGTGCCAGCAGCCAAGATCTAGCGGGGGGGTACAATGAGCAGTTCTTC
TRBV1	TRBJ2-7	.	.	CTSSQREALHEQYF	TGCACCAGCAGCCAAAGGGAGGCCCTCCACGAGCAGTACTTC
TRBV14	TRBJ1-4	.	.	CASSLTRGAGQTNEKLFF	TGTGCCAGCAGCCTTACGCGGGGAGCCGGACAGACTAATGAAAAACTGTTTTTT
TRBV5-6	TRBJ1-2	few	.	CASSLSGGRDNYGYTF	TGTGCCAGCAGCCTATCAGGAGGCAGGGACAACTATGGCTACACCTTC
TRBV19	TRBJ2-1	.	TRBD1	CASTGTGFPNEQFF	TGTGCCAGTACAGGGACAGGGTTCCCGAATGAGCAGTTCTTC
TRBV10-2	TRBJ2-5	.	.	CASPPGRKETQYF	TGCGCCAGCCCGCCCGGCAGAAAAGAGACCCAGTACTTC
TRBV4-1	TRBJ1-1	.	TRBD1	CASRGDRARSGTEAFF	TGCGCCAGCCGGGGAGACAGGGCCCGTTCGGGCACTGAAGCTTTCTTT
TRBV5-4	TRBJ2-1	.	.	CASSLDREYEQFF	TGTGCCAGCAGCTTGGACAGGGAGTATGAGCAGTTCTTC
TRBV5-1	TRBJ1-1	.	TRBD1	CASSSGQGRTEAFF	TGCGCCAGCAGCTCCGGACAGGGACGGACTGAAGCTTTCTTT
TRBV5-4	TRBJ2-4	.	TRBD2	CASSSQLAGYGKNIQYF	TGTGCCAGCAGCTCGCAACTAGCGGGATATGGCAAAAACATTCAGTACTTC
TRBV6-1	TRBJ2-3	.	TRBD1	CASRRQGTTDTQYF	TGTGCCAGCAGGCGACAGGGGACTACAGATACGCAGTATTTT
TRBV6-1	TRBJ1-5	.	.	CASSEAGAAHQPQHF	TGTGCCAGCAGTGAAGCAGGCGCGGCCCATCAGCCCCAGCATTTT
TRBV5-8	TRBJ1-1	.	.	CASSLGPANTEAFF	TGTGCCAGCAGCTTGGGACCAGCGAACACTGAAGCTTTCTTT
TRBV4-2	TRBJ2-5	.	TRBD2	CASSPGTSGQETQYF	TGTGCCAGCAGCCCAGGGACTAGCGGGCAAGAGACCCAGTACTTC
TRBV30	TRBJ2-1	.	TRBD2	CAWSRLAGNNEQFF	TGTGCCTGGAGTCGGCTAGCGGGAAACAATGAGCAGTTCTTC
TRBV6-5	TRBJ2-1	.	.	CASSYRTAYNEQFF	TGTGCCAGCAGTTACAGGACAGCCTACAATGAGCAGTTCTTC
TRBV10-1	TRBJ2-7	.	.	CASSDGDAKNYEQYF	TGCGCCAGCAGTGATGGGGACGCCAAAAACTACGAGCAGTACTTC
TRBV30	TRBJ2-5	medium-sized	.	CAWSTGTGETQYF	TGTGCCTGGAGTACTGGGACTGGAGAGACCCAGTACTTC
TRBV2	TRBJ2-1	once	.	CASCSRPNNEQFF	TGTGCCAGCTGCTCTCGGCCTAACAATGAGCAGTTCTTC
TRBV10-1	TRBJ2-2	.	TRBD2	CASRSGGTGELFF	TGCGCCAGCAGATCGGGGGGTACCGGGGAGCTGTTTTTT
TRBV7-2	TRBJ2-1	few	TRBD2	CASRARSGGDNEQFF	TGTGCCAGCAGAGCCCGGAGCGGGGGCGACAATGAGCAGTTCTTC
TRBV5-1	TRBJ1-1	few	.	CASSEQDGLNTEAFF	TGCGCCAGCAGCGAACAGGACGGCTTGAACACTGAAGCTTTCTTT
TRBV6-1	TRBJ2-1	few	.	CAGADGRSTQQFF	TGTGCCGGCGCGGACGGACGGAGCACCCAGCAGTTCTTC
TRBV9	TRBJ1-1	.	.	CASSVGEGEAFF	TGTGCCAGCAGCGTAGGCGAGGGGGAGGCTTTCTTT
TRBV5-6	TRBJ2-1	.	.	CASSSPHPEQFF	TGTGCCAGCAGCAGTCCCCACCCCGAGCAGTTCTTC
TRBV7-6	TRBJ2-5	.	TRBD1	CASASGQGAWETQYF	TGTGCCAGTGCGTCGGGACAGGGGGCGTGGGAGACCCAGTACTTC
TRBV5-6	TRBJ1-1	few	.	CASSTGLLNTEAFF	TGTGCCAGCAGCACGGGACTCCTGAACACTGAAGCTTTCTTT
TRBV5-1	TRBJ2-2	.	.	CASTLNGAPNTGELFF	TGCGCCAGCACCTTGAATGGGGCTCCGAACACCGGGGAGCTGTTTTTT
TRBV18	TRBJ2-7	.	.	CASSPPGVPVEQYF	TGTGCCAGCTCCCCGCCTGGCGTCCCGGTCGAGCAGTACTTC
TRBV12-5	TRBJ1-4	.	.	CASGSPTGSATNEKLFF	TGTGCTAGTGGTTCCCCGACAGGAAGTGCAACTAATGAAAAACTGTTTTTT
TRBV11-1	TRBJ1-1	few	.	CASIGRRAGARGAEAFF	TGTGCCAGCATCGGACGGAGGGCAGGAGCACGGGGCGCTGAAGCTTTCTTT